Detailed here is one T cell receptor beta chain. Other DNA variants within this sample encode the same CDR3. Measured with immunoSEQ multiplex PCR; TCRdb has only the in-frame clones, and not every one. The repertoire holds more than 120,000 clones, with around 88% as singletons. The CDR3 covers 14 residues. Per the germline V gene, CDR1 is LNHNV and CDR2 is YYDKDF (reference sequence). V lost 0 bases, J lost 1 base, and 5 bases lay in between. Sample time point: blood 4 weeks post-SBRT, at nephrectomy. Noted treatment: 15 Gy SBRT to primary tumor, nephrectomy 4 weeks later. This sample is drawn from a study of radiation and T cells in renal cell carcinoma.

Sequenced here: blood, sampled from a patient whose treatment included radiotherapy and nephrectomy. V is TRBV15 and J is TRBJ2-3; D not resolved. This TCR derives from a woman between 45 and 60 years old with renal cell carcinoma. The CDR3 reads CATSRDRGTDTQYF. The CDR3 bases are TGTGCCACCAGCAGAGATAGGGGCACAGATACGCAGTATTTT.